These 20 T cell receptor beta chains came from one sample sequenced in a study of blood T cell repertoires in COVID-19. The table came from immunoSEQ multiplex PCR; TCRdb's copy has only in-frame clones and leaves some out. This table holds roughly 190,000 clones, 81% found once. The source material was peripheral blood. The source is a woman between 40 and 55 years old with COVID-19, enrolled during active disease.

V gene TRBV7-9 combines with J gene TRBJ2-5; 7 bases fit TRBD2. CDR1 is SEHNR, CDR2 FQNEAQ, per germline (reference sequence). The CDR3 loop spans 15 amino acids. J was trimmed by 0 bases and V by 8 bases; bases with no gene match: 9. The CDR3 region is CASDLAGRNQETQYF. In DNA, the CDR3 is TGTGCCAGCGACCTTGCCGGGAGGAACCAAGAGACCCAGTACTTC. The full variable domain, its missing parts supplied by reference TRBV7-9 and TRBJ2-5, is DTGVSQNPRHKITKRGQNVTFRCDPISEHNRLYWYRQTLGQGPEFLTYFQNEAQLEKSRLLSDRFSAERPKGSFSTLEIQRTEQGDSAMYLCASDLAGRNQETQYFGPGTRLLVL.

The V call is TRBV28, the J call TRBJ2-5; 7 bases align to TRBD2. Germline CDR1 and CDR2: MDHEN and SYDVKM. The CDR3 is made up of 14 amino acids. V gave up 7 bases and J gave up 5 bases; unmatched junction bases: 10. The CDR3 loop is CASTRAGVSETQYF. The CDR3 DNA reads TGTGCCAGCACCCGTGCGGGAGTTTCGGAGACCCAGTACTTC. Supplemented by reference TRBV28 and TRBJ2-5, the full variable domain reads DVKVTQSSRYLVKRTGEKVFLECVQDMDHENMFWYRQDPGLGLRLIYFSYDVKMKEKGDIPEGYSVSREKKERFSLILESASTNQTSMYLCASTRAGVSETQYFGPGTRLLVL.

The chain is built from TRBV28 and TRBJ1-6; D gene ambiguous. The CDR3 sequence is 15 residues long. Germline CDR1 is MDHEN and CDR2 is SYDVKM. Trimming removed 6 bases at V and 5 bases at J, with 14 bases between. CDR3 residues: CASRSSARNNSPLHF. The CDR3 coding sequence is TGTGCCAGCAGATCTAGTGCCCGCAATAATTCACCCCTCCACTTT.

The V call is TRBV4-1, the J call TRBJ2-7; 9 nucleotides agree with TRBD2. This CDR3 has 15 amino acids. Trimming removed 3 bases from V and 4 bases from J; junction bases left unmatched: 7. Germline assignment: CDR1 MGHRA and CDR2 YSYEKL. CDR3 sequence: CASSQLRLAEYEQYF. The DNA of the CDR3 is TGCGCCAGCAGCCAGCTGAGACTAGCGGAATACGAGCAGTACTTC.

The CDR3 DNA reads as TGTGCCAGCTCACCACGCCAGATGAACACTGAAGCTTTCTTT. Protein: CASSPRQMNTEAFF. The chain uses TRBV18 and TRBJ1-1; no reliable D call. The germline V and J ends were trimmed by 1 base and 0 bases, with 6 bases remaining between them. The CDR3 is 14 residues long. Germline loops: CDR1 KGHSH, CDR2 LQKENI.

The V gene is TRBV11-2, the J gene TRBJ2-5, with D hard to call. V was clipped by 1 base and J by 4 bases, with 13 bases between them. The germline CDR1 and CDR2 sequences are SGHAT and FQNNGV. The CDR3 contains 15 residues. CDR3 DNA sequence: TGTGCCAGCAGCTTAGGTGACGCAGGAACAGAGACCCAGTACTTC. Translated, it gives CASSLGDAGTETQYF. Full variable domain (outside the CDR3, taken from reference TRBV11-2 and TRBJ2-5): EAGVAQSPRYKIIEKRQSVAFWCNPISGHATLYWYQQILGQGPKLLIQFQNNGVVDDSQLPKDRFSAERLKGVDSTLKIQPAKLEDSAVYLCASSLGDAGTETQYFGPGTRLLVL.

The V gene is TRBV28, the J gene TRBJ1-2; 8 bases are a match to TRBD1. Trimming removed 6 bases from V and 0 bases from J; junction bases left unmatched: 9. This CDR3 region has 16 residues. CDR1 is MDHEN, CDR2 SYDVKM, per germline. CDR3 loop: CASSTLIQGANYGYTF. CDR3 sequence (DNA): TGTGCCAGCAGCACACTAATACAGGGGGCTAACTATGGCTACACCTTC.

The chain couples TRBV5-4 to TRBJ2-2, with D uncertain. Germline lookup yields CDR1 SGHNT and CDR2 YYREEE (reference sequence). V shed 0 bases and J shed 4 bases, with 10 bases lying between them. The CDR3 is 15 residues long. CDR3 amino acids: CASSLGRVSTGELFF. The DNA for the CDR3 is TGTGCCAGCAGCTTGGGACGGGTATCCACCGGGGAGCTGTTTTTT.

The rearrangement uses TRBV7-9 and TRBJ2-1; 9 positions match TRBD1. Germline lookup yields CDR1 SEHNR and CDR2 FQNEAQ (reference sequence). The J segment lost 2 bases and the V segment lost 5 bases, leaving 4 bases of the junction unmatched. This CDR3 is built from 15 residues. This chain's CDR3 is CASSIRTGAYNEQFF. Here the CDR3 DNA reads TGTGCCAGCAGCATCCGGACAGGGGCCTACAATGAGCAGTTCTTC.

The chain recombines TRBV20-1 with TRBJ2-1; 7 bases are shared with TRBD2. The CDR3 consists of 15 residues. The V segment lost 3 bases and the J segment 6 bases; nucleotides outside the gene matches: 11. Germline V gene sequence: CDR1 DFQATT, CDR2 SNEGSKA (reference sequence). The DNA for the CDR3 is TGCAGTGCTAGTCTCCAGCGGGGACGTTTCAATGAGCAGTTCTTC. Translated, it gives CSASLQRGRFNEQFF.

This chain links TRBV3-1 (or the pseudogene TRBV3-2) with TRBJ1-6, with 10 positions matching TRBD1. Germline CDR1 LGHDT, CDR2 YNNKEL (reference sequence). The ends lost 0 bases at V and 6 bases at J; junction bases unmatched: 5. The CDR3 is 17 amino acids. The CDR3 here is CASSQELGTGVNSPLHF. In DNA form, the CDR3 reads TGTGCCAGCAGCCAAGAGCTCGGGACAGGGGTTAATTCACCCCTCCACTTT.

The chain has TRBV5-4 and TRBJ2-1; D remains unclear. This CDR3 has 12 amino acids. CDR1 is SGHNT, CDR2 YYREEE, per germline (reference sequence). Trimming removed 2 bases from V and 9 bases from J, with 9 bases in between. The chain's CDR3 is CASSFSYGEQFF. In DNA form, the CDR3 reads TGTGCCAGCAGCTTTAGCTATGGTGAGCAGTTCTTC.

The chain employs TRBV28 and TRBJ1-5; TRBD1 might be the D (6 bases). CDR1 is MDHEN, CDR2 SYDVKM, per germline. Trimming stripped 6 bases from V and 3 bases from J, with 12 bases between. The CDR3 is 14 residues long. The CDR3 DNA is TGTGCCAGCAGCTCGGACAGCTCCAATCAGCCCCAGCATTTT. Its translation: CASSSDSSNQPQHF.

Only one count was recorded for this clone. The chain links TRBV9 to TRBJ1-1, with D maybe TRBD1 (5 bases). The germline CDR1 and CDR2 sequences are SGDLS and YYNGEE. CDR3 length: 16 amino acids. The germline V and J ends were trimmed by 3 bases and 1 base, with 16 bases remaining between them. DNA for the CDR3: TGTGCCAGCAGCGCCCTCCTTGGGGGGTGGAACACTGAAGCTTTCTTT. It is translated as CASSALLGGWNTEAFF.

This chain connects TRBV28 to TRBJ2-7; TRBD1 is a possible D gene (5 bases). Germline CDR1 MDHEN, CDR2 SYDVKM. Trimming took 0 bases from V and 6 from J, leaving 15 bases between them. This CDR3 spans 15 amino acids. In nucleotides, the CDR3 is TGTGCCAGCAGTTTATGGGCAGGGCAAAGGGGCGAGCAGTACTTC. Protein: CASSLWAGQRGEQYF.

The chain joins TRBV7-9 to TRBJ1-1; TRBD1 agrees at 7 bases. The CDR3 is 15 residues long. V was pared by 5 bases and J by 3 bases, with 9 bases of the junction left unmatched. From germline, CDR1 is SEHNR and CDR2 FQNEAQ (reference sequence). The CDR3 region has the DNA TGTGCCAGCAGCAAGCTACAGGGGAAGTACACTGAAGCTTTCTTT. As protein: CASSKLQGKYTEAFF.

The chain has TRBV3-1 (or the pseudogene TRBV3-2) and TRBJ1-2; D is perhaps TRBD1 (6 bases). The germline V gene has CDR1 LGHDT and CDR2 YNNKEL (reference sequence). Trimming stripped 1 base from V and 12 bases from J, with 15 bases between. The CDR3 extends over 13 amino acids. The CDR3 sequence: CASSQGSPRGNTF. CDR3 in DNA: TGTGCCAGCAGCCAAGGGAGCCCCAGGGGAAACACCTTC.

The genes are TRBV10-2 and TRBJ2-7; D perhaps matches TRBD1 (6 bases). The germline V and J ends were trimmed by 7 bases and 7 bases, with 14 bases remaining between them. The germline V gene encodes CDR1 WSHSY and CDR2 SAAADI. The CDR3 covers 12 residues. This CDR3 reads CASNAGEGEQYV. Written as DNA, the CDR3 is TGCGCCAGCAATGCAGGGGAAGGGGAGCAGTACGTC.

CDR3 in amino acids: CAIARDRGYEQYF. DNA of the CDR3: TGTGCCATCGCTCGGGACAGGGGCTACGAGCAGTACTTC. The J gene is TRBJ2-7, the V gene TRBV28, with 10 bases fitting TRBD1. J lost 3 bases, V lost 10 bases, and 6 bases had no gene match. CDR3 length equals 13 residues. From germline, CDR1 is MDHEN and CDR2 SYDVKM.

J is TRBJ2-1 and V is TRBV5-4; 7 nucleotides align to TRBD1. V was pared by 5 bases and J by 6 bases, with 14 bases of the junction left unmatched. Germline-derived CDR1 and CDR2 are SGHNT and YYREEE (reference sequence). CDR3 length: 16 residues. The CDR3 reads CASRDGRRGLGNEQFF. Written as DNA, the CDR3 is TGTGCCAGCAGAGACGGACGAAGGGGGCTCGGCAATGAGCAGTTCTTC.